The 16 T cell receptor beta chains given below trace back to one sample, sequenced in a study of T-cell memory formation after mild COVID-19. MiXCR, applied by TCRdb to the 5' RACE reads, yields one record per CDR3 protein. The sample includes around 150,000 distinct CDR3 sequences, approximately 15% of them seen just once. The specimen sequenced was PBMCs or a T cell subset sorted from them (not recorded which). All receptors come from an adult woman who had mild COVID-19 (a few samples of this study predate the infection). Cell type and time point are not known.

The table lists this clonotype with a few counts. The gene calls are TRBV11-2 and TRBJ2-7, with D unresolved. Trimming removed 5 bases from V and 3 bases from J, with 5 bases in between. The CDR3 covers 11 residues. CDR1 and CDR2 from the germline V gene are SGHAT and FQNNGV. The DNA of the CDR3 is TGTGCCAGCAGCCACCACTACGAGCAGTACTTC. This encodes CASSHHYEQYF.

This clonotype appeared a few times. The chain uses TRBV2 and TRBJ2-3; 10 bases are shared with TRBD1. This CDR3 contains 16 residues. Germline CDR1 SNHLY, CDR2 FYNNEI. The V segment lost 6 bases and the J segment 4 bases; nucleotides outside the gene matches: 10. The CDR3 nucleotides are TGTGCCAGCAGAAGGGTCCCGGGACAGGGGCCAGATACGCAGTATTTT. Protein product: CASRRVPGQGPDTQYF.

The genes are TRBV29-1 and TRBJ1-2; 8 positions agree with TRBD1. Germline V lookup: CDR1 SQVTM, CDR2 ANQGSEA. V was clipped by 3 bases and J by 7 bases; unmatched bases: 7. The CDR3 has 13 residues. Here the CDR3 reads CSVDSDRAGGYTF. The CDR3 nucleotides read TGCAGCGTTGACTCGGACAGGGCGGGTGGCTACACCTTC.

This clonotype was detected only a few times. The chain uses TRBV2 and TRBJ2-1, with D tentatively TRBD1 or TRBD2 (5 bases each). The CDR3 is made up of 13 amino acids. Germline loops: CDR1 SNHLY, CDR2 FYNNEI. Trimming cost V 1 base and J 9 bases, with 10 bases left between them. In DNA, the CDR3 is TGTGCCAGCAGTGAAGTACTAGGGGCTGAGCAGTTCTTC. Protein: CASSEVLGAEQFF.

The chain recombines TRBV5-5 with TRBJ2-1; D possibly corresponds to TRBD1 (6 bases). The germline CDR1 and CDR2 sequences are SGHKS and YYEKEE (reference sequence). Trimming cost V 1 base and J 4 bases, with 12 bases left between them. This CDR3 has 15 amino acids. The DNA for the CDR3 is TGTGCCAGCAGCTTGTTGCAGGGGCAATACAATGAGCAGTTCTTC. It translates to CASSLLQGQYNEQFF.

This chain links TRBV30 with TRBJ2-1; TRBD1 agrees at 9 bases. The CDR3 totals 15 residues. V lost 7 bases and J lost 8; bases outside the gene matches: 15. Germline V CDR1 and CDR2: GTSNPN, SVGIG (reference sequence). The CDR3 nucleotides read TGTGCCTCGAACCGGGGACAGGGTACGGGTTATGAGCAGTTCTTC. Its translation: CASNRGQGTGYEQFF.

This clonotype appeared a few times. The genes are TRBV7-8 and TRBJ2-3; D uncertain. The length of the CDR3 is 15 residues. V was cut by 5 bases and J by 2 bases, with 14 bases left in between. Looked up from germline, CDR1 is SGHVS and CDR2 is FQNEAQ. CDR3 bases: TGTGCCAGCAGCCCCCTCGACCGTTTCACAGATACGCAGTATTTT. Protein sequence: CASSPLDRFTDTQYF.

V usage is TRBV9 and J usage is TRBJ2-5; tentative D call: TRBD1 (5 bases). Trimming shortened V by 0 bases and J by 4 bases, and 13 bases separated the two germline ends. Germline V lookup: CDR1 SGDLS, CDR2 YYNGEE. This CDR3 has 15 residues. This CDR3 is CASSVASGQPETQYF. In nucleotides, the CDR3 is TGTGCCAGCAGCGTAGCTTCAGGGCAGCCAGAGACCCAGTACTTC.

Many counts were recorded for this clonotype. The chain employs TRBV18 and TRBJ2-7; maybe TRBD2 (7 bases). V dropped 6 bases and J dropped 6 bases, with 18 bases sitting between them. In germline, CDR1 is KGHSH, CDR2 LQKENI. The length of the CDR3 is 14 residues. The CDR3 here is CASSSVGGVIEQYF. The CDR3 bases are TGTGCCAGCTCCAGCGTAGGGGGGGTCATCGAGCAGTACTTC.

This chain joins TRBV4-1 and TRBJ1-6; D uncertain. CDR3 length: 16 residues. Germline V CDR1 and CDR2: MGHRA, YSYEKL. Trimming stripped 0 bases from V and 0 bases from J, with 6 bases between. CDR3 DNA: TGCGCCAGCAGCCAAGAAGGGAGCTCCTATAATTCACCCCTCCACTTT. It is translated as CASSQEGSSYNSPLHF.

This clonotype was recorded a few times. The chain employs TRBV12-3 or TRBV12-4 and TRBJ2-2, with TRBD1 matching 9 bases. Trimming took 6 bases from V and 5 from J; bases not matched to a gene: 7. The CDR3 length is 15 residues. CDR3 protein: CASRGPGQGTGELFF. CDR3 DNA sequence: TGTGCCAGCAGGGGACCGGGACAGGGAACCGGGGAGCTGTTTTTT.

This chain joins TRBV2 and TRBJ1-3; no clear D gene. Germline V gives CDR1 SNHLY, CDR2 FYNNEI. Trimming shortened V by 2 bases and J by 3 bases, and 14 bases separated the two germline ends. The CDR3 contains 16 residues. CDR3 region: CASSELALGVGNTIYF. CDR3 coding DNA: TGTGCCAGCAGTGAACTCGCCCTCGGAGTTGGAAACACCATATATTTT.

This clonotype has just a few counts. The rearrangement uses TRBV7-6 and TRBJ2-1; TRBD2 is a possible D gene (7 bases). The CDR3 consists of 16 residues. Germline V gene sequence: CDR1 SGHVS, CDR2 FNYEAQ. V lost 1 base and J 2 bases, leaving 12 bases between the germline ends. The CDR3 region is CASSLGAGAPYNEQFF. The CDR3 DNA is TGTGCCAGCAGCTTAGGGGCGGGGGCCCCCTACAATGAGCAGTTCTTC.

There are a few counts of this clonotype. V is TRBV5-1 and J is TRBJ2-5, with a tentative D call TRBD1 (6 bases). The CDR3 spans 14 residues. V was trimmed by 3 bases and J by 2 bases, leaving 11 bases between them. Germline CDR1 is SGHRS and CDR2 is YFSETQ. This CDR3 is CASSSGQPQETQYF. The CDR3, as DNA: TGCGCCAGCAGCTCCGGACAGCCACAAGAGACCCAGTACTTC. Looking up the rest from reference TRBV5-1 and TRBJ2-5 gives the full variable domain: KAGVTQTPRYLIKTRGQQVTLSCSPISGHRSVSWYQQTPGQGLQFLFEYFSETQRNKGNFPGRFSGRQFSNSRSEMNVSTLELGDSALYLCASSSGQPQETQYFGPGTRLLVL.

This clonotype was counted only a few times. The chain links TRBV5-1 to TRBJ2-2, with 7 positions matching TRBD2. Germline loops: CDR1 SGHRS, CDR2 YFSETQ. J lost 7 bases, V lost 3 bases, and 6 bases had no gene match. This CDR3 is 14 amino acids long. The CDR3 bases are TGCGCCAGCAGCTCTACTAGCGCGGTCGGGGAGCTGTTTTTT. It translates to CASSSTSAVGELFF.

This clonotype was observed a few times. The chain joins TRBV19 to TRBJ2-7; D is possibly TRBD2 (5 bases). Germline CDR1 is LNHDA and CDR2 is SQIVND (reference sequence). The V end lost 3 bases, the J end lost 2 bases, and 8 bases lay between the germline ends. There are 13 residues in the CDR3. In DNA, the CDR3 is TGTGCCAGTAGTATGGGGAGTACCTACGAGCAGTACTTC. Protein: CASSMGSTYEQYF.